Described below is a single T cell receptor (beta chain) sequence and its context. Its target is not known. These data originate in a study of regulatory T cells in long-lasting Graves disease. Study outcomes and limitations: Persistent disease preferred TRBV28, TRBJ1-2 and TRBJ2-5.

Germline V lookup: CDR1 SEHNR, CDR2 FQNEAQ (reference sequence). This CDR3 contains 14 residues. V lost 4 bases to trimming and J lost 4 bases, with 12 bases between them. Time point here: persistent/refractory GD, antithyroid drugs over 5 years with positive TRAb. PBMC RNA served as the TCR library source. American Thyroid Association guidelines were used to diagnose Graves' disease. Combining iRepertoire HTBI primers with Arm-PCR of CDR3 regions, the authors built TCR beta libraries. TCRdb reprocessed the multiplex PCR reads via MiXCR and lists one record per CDR3 protein. Of roughly 400,000 distinct CDR3 sequences detected, around 21% appear once; the ten largest clones hold around 21%.

The starting material was peripheral blood mononuclear cells (PBMCs), obtained when the disease was refractory, from a patient treated with antithyroid drugs. This clonotype was obtained from a female donor with Graves disease. The chain uses TRBV7-9 and TRBJ2-3; a possible D gene is TRBD2 (6 bases). The CDR3 DNA reads as TGTGCCAGCAGCTCGGGCGGGAAGGCAGATACGCAGTATTTT. It translates to CASSSGGKADTQYF.